The T cell receptor beta chain under discussion was sequenced for a study of beta chain features in type 1 diabetes. General study results and limits: Healthy donors had naive, central memory and Treg TCRB repertoires that appeared less similar than those seen among patients. Shorter TCRB CDR3s, moderately but significantly so, marked every one of the four CD4+ subsets in Type 1 diabetes patients. Resolution of whether HLA type affects TCRB rearrangement was not achieved here.

Each population that was sorted was more than 98% pure. V lost 3 bases, J lost 3 bases, and 14 bases lay in between. Germline CDR1 reads LNHNV; CDR2 reads YYDKDF (reference sequence). The CDR3 has 15 amino acids. The isolated RNA, all of it, was reverse transcribed, so expressed TCRB transcripts were what got sequenced. Method: immunoSEQ multiplex PCR; TCRdb's copy keeps in-frame clones and lacks some. The sample records roughly 150,000 clones, around 10% being singletons. This clone occurred a few times. Antigen specificity is unknown. The source is a young man in good health. The sequencing sample was made of central memory CD4+ T cells from blood. V usage is TRBV15 and J usage is TRBJ2-5; the D gene could be TRBD1 or TRBD2 (5 bases each). Written as DNA, the CDR3 is TGTGCCACCAGCAGGGGACCGGGCCAGAAAGAGACCCAGTACTTC. Its translation: CATSRGPGQKETQYF.